Following are 18 T cell receptor beta chains from one sample sequenced in a study of blood T cells in healthy people across ages. A sample-barcoded 5' primer and a J-beta primer mix were used in a second PCR of about 6 to 11 cycles. TCRdb fed the 5' RACE reads into MiXCR, producing one record per CDR3 protein. The table has 730,000 or so distinct CDR3 sequences, around 43% seen once. Source material: blood. The receptors originated from a man older than 75 in good health.

On this clonotype: At one end, the junction sequence differs from germline, possibly due to a read error. V gene TRBV7-9 combines with J gene TRBJ1-4; D is uncertain. Germline assignment: CDR1 SEHNR and CDR2 FQNEAQ (reference sequence). The CDR3 is 15 amino acids. The CDR3 DNA reads TGTGCCAGCAGCCCCCGGGCCGGCTTTGGGGAAAAACTGCTTTTT. Its translation is CASSPRAGFGEKLLF.

The V gene is TRBV5-6, the J gene TRBJ1-2; 8 nucleotides agree with TRBD1. Looked up from germline, CDR1 is SGHDT and CDR2 is YYEEEE. The CDR3 sequence is 15 residues long. The ends lost 5 bases at V and 5 bases at J; junction bases unmatched: 11. The CDR3: CASRAGGSRRYGYTF. The CDR3, as DNA: TGTGCCAGCAGGGCAGGGGGCTCCCGGAGATATGGCTACACCTTC.

This CDR3 is CASSPSTVLIYEQYF. CDR3 bases: TGCGCCAGCAGCCCGTCCACAGTCCTAATCTACGAGCAGTACTTC. The chain has TRBV5-1 and TRBJ2-5; D call uncertain. The J call may not be correct, given that the DNA end is closer to TRBJ2-7. This CDR3 spans 15 amino acids. Germline V CDR1 and CDR2: SGHRS, YFSETQ.

V and J are TRBV5-1 and TRBJ2-1; weak D call: TRBD1 (6 bases). Germline CDR1 and CDR2: SGHRS and YFSETQ. The ends were cut back, 4 bases at V and 0 bases at J, with 17 bases in the middle. CDR3 length: 17 amino acids. DNA for the CDR3: TGCGCCAGCAGCGTCCCTTCAGGGGCGCGCTCCTACAATGAGCAGTTCTTC. Translating it yields CASSVPSGARSYNEQFF.

The gene calls are TRBV6-1 and TRBJ1-5, with D hard to call. The germline V gene encodes CDR1 MNHNS and CDR2 SASEGT. V shed 4 bases and J shed 0 bases, with 4 bases lying between them. The CDR3 is made up of 13 amino acids. The CDR3 DNA reads TGTGCCAGCAGTGGTAATAGCAATCAGCCCCAGCATTTT. It specifies CASSGNSNQPQHF.

The CDR3 spells CASSRGGGSGQPQHF. The CDR3 DNA sequence: TGTGCCAGCAGTCGGGGCGGAGGCTCTGGTCAGCCCCAGCATTTT. V is TRBV27 and J is TRBJ1-5; tentative D call: TRBD1 (5 bases). V was cut by 5 bases and J by 6 bases, with 17 bases left in between. The V gene's germline CDR1 is MNHEY and CDR2 SMNVEV (reference sequence). This CDR3 is 15 amino acids long.

The chain links TRBV7-2 to TRBJ2-3; the D gene is possibly TRBD2 (5 bases). The CDR3 has 15 amino acids. The V end lost 4 bases, the J end lost 0 bases, and 11 bases lay between the germline ends. Germline V gives CDR1 SGHTA, CDR2 FQGNSA. CDR3 sequence: CASSSSGISTDTQYF. The CDR3 region has the DNA TGTGCCAGCAGCTCGTCGGGGATTAGCACAGATACGCAGTATTTT.

The chain uses TRBV7-2 and TRBJ1-2; a possible D gene is TRBD1 (5 bases). Trimming cost V 1 base and J 5 bases, with 11 bases left between them. The CDR3 has 14 amino acids. Germline CDR1 reads SGHTA; CDR2 reads FQGNSA. This CDR3 reads CASSLGSGLYGYTF. CDR3 bases: TGTGCCAGCAGCTTAGGTTCAGGGTTATATGGCTACACCTTC.

The chain couples TRBV20-1 to TRBJ2-5; D uncertain. Germline-derived CDR1 and CDR2 are DFQATT and SNEGSKA (reference sequence). The V gene lost 6 bases and the J gene lost 11 bases, with 25 bases spanning the gap. The CDR3 consists of 14 residues. The CDR3 loop is CSANGRGSYNEQYF. In nucleotides, the CDR3 is TGCAGTGCAAATGGACGTGGCTCCTACAATGAGCAGTACTTC.

This clonotype was observed a handful of times. V gene TRBV6-5 combines with J gene TRBJ2-7; D unclear. Trimming removed 2 bases from V and 2 bases from J, with 13 bases in between. This CDR3 comprises 15 residues. CDR1 and CDR2 (germline): MNHEY, SVGAGI. CDR3 region: CASSYTLVGTYEQYF. The CDR3 DNA follows: TGTGCCAGCAGTTACACCCTGGTGGGTACCTACGAGCAGTACTTC.

The rearrangement uses TRBV7-7 and TRBJ2-5, with D possibly matching TRBD1 (7 bases). Germline V lookup: CDR1 SSHAT, CDR2 FNYEAQ (reference sequence). The CDR3 loop spans 14 amino acids. CDR3: CASALGTAGETQYF. As DNA, the CDR3 is TGTGCTAGCGCCCTGGGGACAGCGGGAGAGACCCAGTACTTC. Based on the CDR3 plus reference TRBV7-7 and TRBJ2-5, the full variable domain is GAGVSQSPRYKVTKRGQDVTLRCDPISSHATLYWYQQALGQGPEFLTYFNYEAQPDKSGLPSDRFSAERPEGSISTLTIQRTEQRDSAMYRCASALGTAGETQYFGPGTRLLVL.

This chain uses TRBV3-1 with TRBJ2-1; 11 positions agree with TRBD1. The CDR3 consists of 15 residues. From germline, CDR1 is LGHDT and CDR2 YNNKEL (reference sequence). The junction had 10 bases not matched to a gene; V was cut back by 5 bases and J by 10 bases. The CDR3 sequence is CASSYTDRGPYEQFF. CDR3 nucleotide sequence: TGTGCCAGCAGCTACACGGACAGGGGGCCCTACGAGCAGTTCTTC.

The table lists this clonotype with many counts. V is TRBV4-3 and J is TRBJ2-1; 9 bases agree with TRBD2. CDR1 LGHNA and CDR2 YSLEER come from the germline V gene. There are 16 residues in the CDR3. J gave up 10 bases and V 0 bases, and 10 bases lay outside the gene matches. CDR3 sequence reads: CASSQEFTSGHVEQFF. The CDR3 DNA sequence: TGCGCCAGCAGCCAAGAATTTACTAGCGGGCACGTCGAGCAGTTCTTC.

The rearrangement joins TRBV20-1 to TRBJ2-7; 12 bases agree with TRBD1. CDR1 and CDR2 from the germline V gene are DFQATT and SNEGSKA (reference sequence). With V trimmed by 2 bases and J by 7 bases, 12 bases remained unmatched. This CDR3 spans 16 amino acids. CDR3 sequence reads: CSARPGTGGGRGEQYF. Here the CDR3 DNA reads TGCAGTGCTAGACCTGGGACAGGGGGCGGCCGTGGTGAGCAGTACTTC.

This clonotype was recorded at least ten times. The chain has TRBV7-2 and TRBJ2-3; TRBD2 matches at 12 bases. The V segment lost 5 bases and the J segment 4 bases; nucleotides outside the gene matches: 4. The CDR3 totals 15 residues. CDR1 and CDR2 (germline): SGHTA, FQGNSA. CDR3 sequence reads: CASSRTSGMSDTQYF. The CDR3 DNA reads TGTGCCAGCAGCCGGACTAGCGGGATGTCAGATACGCAGTATTTT.

This clonotype was recorded a few times. The rearrangement joins TRBV7-2 to TRBJ2-7, with D possibly called TRBD1 or TRBD2 (5 bases each). Germline lookup yields CDR1 SGHTA and CDR2 FQGNSA. This CDR3 has 15 amino acids. Trimming took off 5 bases at V and 0 bases at J, with 14 bases between the two ends. CDR3 sequence reads: CASSPRGSNSYEQYF. CDR3 nucleotides: TGTGCCAGCAGCCCCCGGGGCAGTAACTCCTACGAGCAGTACTTC.

The chain is built from TRBV7-2 and TRBJ2-5; D possibly corresponds to TRBD2 (7 bases). Trimming left V 2 bases short and J 1 base short, with 20 bases between. CDR3 length: 18 residues. Looked up from germline, CDR1 is SGHTA and CDR2 is FQGNSA. CDR3: CASSLNPWGRGIQETQYF. As DNA, the CDR3 is TGTGCCAGCAGCTTAAACCCTTGGGGGCGGGGGATCCAAGAGACCCAGTACTTC.

This rearrangement joins TRBV18 to TRBJ2-5; 7 nucleotides agree with TRBD2. Germline-derived CDR1 and CDR2 are KGHSH and LQKENI. The junction had 5 bases not matched to a gene; V was cut back by 3 bases and J by 4 bases. This CDR3 has 14 amino acids. CDR3 amino acids: CASSPGAGPETQYF. In DNA, the CDR3 is TGTGCCAGCTCACCTGGAGCGGGGCCAGAGACCCAGTACTTC.